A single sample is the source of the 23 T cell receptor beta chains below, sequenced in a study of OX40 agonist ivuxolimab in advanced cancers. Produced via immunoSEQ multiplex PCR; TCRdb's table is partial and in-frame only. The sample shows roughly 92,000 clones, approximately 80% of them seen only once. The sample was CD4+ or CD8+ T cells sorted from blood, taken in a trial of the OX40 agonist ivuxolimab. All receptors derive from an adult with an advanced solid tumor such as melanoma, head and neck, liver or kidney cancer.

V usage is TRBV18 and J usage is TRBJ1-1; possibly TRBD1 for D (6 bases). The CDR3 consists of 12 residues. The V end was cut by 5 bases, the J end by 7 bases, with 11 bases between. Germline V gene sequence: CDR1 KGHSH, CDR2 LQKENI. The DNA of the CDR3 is TGTGCCAGCTCAGCAGGGGATGGTGAAGCTTTCTTT. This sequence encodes CASSAGDGEAFF.

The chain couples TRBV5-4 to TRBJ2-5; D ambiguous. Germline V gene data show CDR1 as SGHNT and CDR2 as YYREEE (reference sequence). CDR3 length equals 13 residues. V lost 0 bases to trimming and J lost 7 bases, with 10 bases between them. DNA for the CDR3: TGTGCCAGCAGCTTGGGTCGAGATTGGACCCAGTACTTC. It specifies CASSLGRDWTQYF.

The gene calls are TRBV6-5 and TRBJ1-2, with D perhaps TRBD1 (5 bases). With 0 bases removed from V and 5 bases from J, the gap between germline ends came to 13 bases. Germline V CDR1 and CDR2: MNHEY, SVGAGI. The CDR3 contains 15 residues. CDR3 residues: CASSYSGDSVYGYTF. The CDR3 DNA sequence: TGTGCCAGCAGTTACTCTGGGGACTCGGTGTATGGCTACACCTTC.

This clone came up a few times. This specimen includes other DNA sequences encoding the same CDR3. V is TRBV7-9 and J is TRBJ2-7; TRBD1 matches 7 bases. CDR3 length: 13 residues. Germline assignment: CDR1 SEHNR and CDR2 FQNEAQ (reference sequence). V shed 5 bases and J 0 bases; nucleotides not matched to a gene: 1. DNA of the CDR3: TGTGCCAGCAGCAGGGACAGCTCCTACGAGCAGTACTTC. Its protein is CASSRDSSYEQYF.

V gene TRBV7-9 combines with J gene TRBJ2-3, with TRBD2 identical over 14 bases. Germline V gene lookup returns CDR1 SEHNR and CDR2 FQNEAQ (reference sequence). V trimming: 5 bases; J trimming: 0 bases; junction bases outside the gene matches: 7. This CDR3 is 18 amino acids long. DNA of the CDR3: TGTGCCAGCAGCCCCGGGACTAGCGGGGGCCTTAGCACAGATACGCAGTATTTT. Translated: CASSPGTSGGLSTDTQYF.

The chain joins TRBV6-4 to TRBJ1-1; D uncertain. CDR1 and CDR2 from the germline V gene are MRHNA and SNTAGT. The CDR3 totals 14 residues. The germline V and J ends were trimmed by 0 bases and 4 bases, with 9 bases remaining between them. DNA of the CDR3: TGTGCCAGCAGTGACTCGAGCAAGGGCACTGAAGCTTTCTTT. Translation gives CASSDSSKGTEAFF.

CDR3 coding DNA: TGTGCCAGCAGTGAAGCAAGGGAATCCTTGGATGAGCAGTACTTC. The encoded protein is CASSEARESLDEQYF. This chain joins TRBV6-1 and TRBJ2-7; D remains ambiguous. The V gene lost 0 bases and the J gene lost 7 bases, with 16 bases spanning the gap. The CDR3 consists of 15 residues. Germline CDR1 and CDR2: MNHNS and SASEGT.

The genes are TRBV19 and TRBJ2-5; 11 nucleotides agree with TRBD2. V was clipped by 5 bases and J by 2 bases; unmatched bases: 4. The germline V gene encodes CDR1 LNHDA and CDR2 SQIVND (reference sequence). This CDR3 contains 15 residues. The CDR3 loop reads CASSLRTSGQETQYF. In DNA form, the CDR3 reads TGTGCCAGTAGTCTCCGGACTAGCGGGCAAGAGACCCAGTACTTC.

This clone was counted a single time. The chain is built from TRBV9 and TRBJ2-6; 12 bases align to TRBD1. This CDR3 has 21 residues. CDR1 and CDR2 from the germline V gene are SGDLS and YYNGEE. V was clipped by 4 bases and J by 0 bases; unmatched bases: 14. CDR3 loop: CASSSRPGQGAQSSGANVLTF. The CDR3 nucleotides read TGTGCCAGCAGCAGTCGTCCGGGACAGGGGGCCCAGAGCTCTGGGGCCAACGTCCTGACTTTC.

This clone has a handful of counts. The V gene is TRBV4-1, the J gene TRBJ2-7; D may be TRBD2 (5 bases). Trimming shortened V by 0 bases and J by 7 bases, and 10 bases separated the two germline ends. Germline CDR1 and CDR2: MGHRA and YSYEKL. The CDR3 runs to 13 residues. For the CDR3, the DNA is TGCGCCAGCAGCCAAGATCCCGAGCGGGAGCAGTACTTC. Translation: CASSQDPEREQYF.

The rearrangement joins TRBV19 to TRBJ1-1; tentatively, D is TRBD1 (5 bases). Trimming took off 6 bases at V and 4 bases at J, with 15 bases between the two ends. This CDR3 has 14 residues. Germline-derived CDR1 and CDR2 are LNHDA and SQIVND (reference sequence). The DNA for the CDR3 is TGTGCCAGTAGAACCACCCTGGGGGGCACTGAAGCTTTCTTT. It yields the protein CASRTTLGGTEAFF. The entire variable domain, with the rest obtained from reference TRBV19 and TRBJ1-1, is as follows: DGGITQSPKYLFRKEGQNVTLSCEQNLNHDAMYWYRQDPGQGLRLIYYSQIVNDFQKGDIAEGYSVSREKKESFPLTVTSAQKNPTAFYLCASRTTLGGTEAFFGQGTRLTVV.

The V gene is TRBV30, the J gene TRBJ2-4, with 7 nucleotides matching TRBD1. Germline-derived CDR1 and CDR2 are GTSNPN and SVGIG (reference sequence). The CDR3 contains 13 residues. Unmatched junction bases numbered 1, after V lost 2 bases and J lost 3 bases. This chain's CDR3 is CAWSTGVKNIQYF. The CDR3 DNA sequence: TGTGCCTGGAGTACAGGGGTCAAAAACATTCAGTACTTC.

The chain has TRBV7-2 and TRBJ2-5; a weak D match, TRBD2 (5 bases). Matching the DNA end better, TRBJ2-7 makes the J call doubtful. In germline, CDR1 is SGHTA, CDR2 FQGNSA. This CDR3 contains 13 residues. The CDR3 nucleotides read TGTGCCAGCAGCTTAGATTTACGGGGCGAGCAGTACTTC. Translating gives CASSLDLRGEQYF.

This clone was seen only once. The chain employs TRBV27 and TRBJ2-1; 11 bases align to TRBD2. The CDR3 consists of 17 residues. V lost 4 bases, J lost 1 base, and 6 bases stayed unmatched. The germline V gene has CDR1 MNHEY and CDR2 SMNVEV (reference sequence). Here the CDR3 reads CASSSFIAGGSYNEQFF. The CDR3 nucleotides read TGTGCCAGCAGTTCCTTTATAGCGGGGGGGTCCTACAATGAGCAGTTCTTC.

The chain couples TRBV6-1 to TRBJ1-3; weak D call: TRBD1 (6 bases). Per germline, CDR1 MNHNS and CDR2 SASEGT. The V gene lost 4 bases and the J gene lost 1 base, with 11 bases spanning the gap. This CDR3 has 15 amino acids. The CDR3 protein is CASSGRGRSGNTIYF. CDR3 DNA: TGTGCCAGCAGTGGCAGGGGTCGATCTGGAAACACCATATATTTT.

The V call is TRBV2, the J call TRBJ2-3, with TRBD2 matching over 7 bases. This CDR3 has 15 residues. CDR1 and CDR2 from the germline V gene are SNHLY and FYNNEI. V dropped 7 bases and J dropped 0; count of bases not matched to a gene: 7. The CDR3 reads CASTRGGFSTDTQYF. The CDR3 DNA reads TGTGCCAGCACCCGGGGAGGGTTCAGCACAGATACGCAGTATTTT.

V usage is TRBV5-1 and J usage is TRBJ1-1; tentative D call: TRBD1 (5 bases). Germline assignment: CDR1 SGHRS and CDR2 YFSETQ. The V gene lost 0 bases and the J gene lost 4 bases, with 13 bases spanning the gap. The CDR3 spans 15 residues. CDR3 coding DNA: TGCGCCAGCAGCTTGGTAGGGGCAGGGCCCACTGAAGCTTTCTTT. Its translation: CASSLVGAGPTEAFF.

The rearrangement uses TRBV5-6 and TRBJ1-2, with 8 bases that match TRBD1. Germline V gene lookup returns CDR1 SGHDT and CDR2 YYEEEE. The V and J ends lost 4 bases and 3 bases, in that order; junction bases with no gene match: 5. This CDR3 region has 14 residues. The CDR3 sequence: CASSPLTGDYGYTF. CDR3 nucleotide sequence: TGTGCCAGCAGCCCTCTGACAGGGGACTATGGCTACACCTTC.

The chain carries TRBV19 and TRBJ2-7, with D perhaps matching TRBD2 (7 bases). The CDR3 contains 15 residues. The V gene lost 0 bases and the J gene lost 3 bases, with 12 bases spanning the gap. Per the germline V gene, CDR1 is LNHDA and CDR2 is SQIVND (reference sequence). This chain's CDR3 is CASSIEAGEGYEQYF. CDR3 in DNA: TGTGCCAGTAGTATAGAGGCAGGGGAGGGCTACGAGCAGTACTTC.

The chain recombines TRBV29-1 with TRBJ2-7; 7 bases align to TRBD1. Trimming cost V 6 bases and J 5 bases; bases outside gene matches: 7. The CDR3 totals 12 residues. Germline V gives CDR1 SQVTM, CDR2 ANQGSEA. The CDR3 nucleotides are TGCAGCGTCATGACAGGGTGGAACGAGCAGTACTTC. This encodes CSVMTGWNEQYF.

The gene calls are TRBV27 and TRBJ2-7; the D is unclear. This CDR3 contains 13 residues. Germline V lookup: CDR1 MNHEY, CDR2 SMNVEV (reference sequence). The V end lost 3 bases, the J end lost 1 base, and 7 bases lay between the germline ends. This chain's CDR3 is CASSFRWSYEQYF. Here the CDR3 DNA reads TGTGCCAGCAGTTTTAGGTGGTCCTACGAGCAGTACTTC.

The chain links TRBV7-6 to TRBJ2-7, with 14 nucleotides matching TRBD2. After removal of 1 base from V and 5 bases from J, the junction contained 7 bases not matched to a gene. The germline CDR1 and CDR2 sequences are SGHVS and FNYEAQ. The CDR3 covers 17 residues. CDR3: CASSLVGTSGRFDEQYF. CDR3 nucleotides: TGTGCCAGCAGCTTAGTTGGGACTAGCGGGAGATTCGACGAGCAGTACTTC.

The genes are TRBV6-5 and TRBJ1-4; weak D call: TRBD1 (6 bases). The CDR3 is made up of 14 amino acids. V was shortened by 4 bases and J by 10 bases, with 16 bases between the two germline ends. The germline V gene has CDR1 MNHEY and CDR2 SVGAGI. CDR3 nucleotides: TGTGCCAGCAGTTCCCCGGGGGCCTGGGGAAAACTGTTTTTT. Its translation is CASSSPGAWGKLFF.